This TCR beta chain was captured by sequencing in a study of T cell clonality in common variable immunodeficiency. The repertoire was sequenced with immunoSEQ multiplex PCR; TCRdb's copy has only in-frame clones and lacks some. The sample yields around 13,000 clones, without any singletons. Regarding the study as a whole: Fewer deletions and N-nucleotide insertions were reportedly seen in common variable immunodeficiency TCR beta sequences.

This CDR3 contains 15 residues. Germline CDR1 is SGHTA and CDR2 is FQGNSA. V was pared by 1 base and J by 6 bases, with 7 bases of the junction left unmatched. Comment on this clone: Its antigen is currently unknown. Sequencing ends 3 residues short of the CDR3 end; the germline J gene provides the rest.

Patients had low serum IgG, IgA and/or IgM and specific antibody deficiency. Sequencing used peripheral blood mononuclear cells. This chain joins TRBV7-2 and TRBJ2-7; 9 positions agree with TRBD1. This sequence originates from a human donor with common variable immunodeficiency. The sequenced part of the CDR3 DNA is TGTGCCAGCAGCTTAGTGGGGACAGGGCGTACCGAG. This encodes CASSLVGTGRTE. The entire CDR3 protein is CASSLVGTGRTEQYF.